Below are 14 T cell receptor beta chains sequenced from a single sample in a study of T cell repertoires in cytomegalovirus infection. MiXCR was run by TCRdb on the reads, yielding one entry per CDR3 protein. The sample consists of about 250,000 distinct CDR3 sequences, 6.5% of them appearing once. Sequencing was performed on PBMCs. The receptors were gathered from a human donor in good health (CMV status not recorded). Some clones in this sample may be carry-over from other donors' samples.

This clonotype came up many times. The V gene is TRBV15, the J gene TRBJ1-1; D gene unclear. The CDR3 runs 11 residues. CDR1 LNHNV and CDR2 YYDKDF come from the germline V gene (reference sequence). Trimming cost V 6 bases and J 3 bases, with 5 bases left between them. Written as DNA, the CDR3 is TGTGCCACCAGTTCGTACACTGAAGCTTTCTTT. Translated, it gives CATSSYTEAFF.

This clonotype has a count of ten or more. The genes are TRBV7-9 and TRBJ1-4; D gene unclear. Trimming removed 5 bases from V and 4 bases from J, with 5 bases in between. Germline V CDR1 and CDR2: SEHNR, FQNEAQ (reference sequence). This CDR3 is 12 amino acids long. CDR3 sequence reads: CASSKDNEKLFF. The CDR3 coding sequence is TGTGCCAGCAGCAAAGATAATGAAAAACTGTTTTTT. Variable domain in full (rest from reference TRBV7-9 and TRBJ1-4): DTGVSQNPRHKITKRGQNVTFRCDPISEHNRLYWYRQTLGQGPEFLTYFQNEAQLEKSRLLSDRFSAERPKGSFSTLEIQRTEQGDSAMYLCASSKDNEKLFFGSGTQLSVL.

This clonotype showed up many times. V and J are TRBV5-4 and TRBJ2-7; D is perhaps TRBD1 (5 bases). This CDR3 is 16 amino acids long. Trimming took 4 bases from V and 6 from J, leaving 23 bases between them. Germline V gene lookup returns CDR1 SGHNT and CDR2 YYREEE (reference sequence). This CDR3 reads CASSGDKGERSAEQYF. In nucleotides, the CDR3 is TGTGCCAGCAGCGGGGATAAAGGGGAACGGTCGGCCGAGCAGTACTTC.

This clonotype was seen at least ten times. The chain employs TRBV7-2 and TRBJ2-3; TRBD1 might be the D (5 bases). This CDR3 contains 16 residues. CDR1 and CDR2 from the germline V gene are SGHTA and FQGNSA. The V end was cut by 1 base, the J end by 5 bases, with 16 bases between. The CDR3 protein is CASSLEATNRGDTQYF. CDR3 DNA: TGTGCCAGCAGCTTAGAGGCTACAAATAGGGGAGATACGCAGTATTTT.

Ten or more counts support this clonotype. The chain joins TRBV18 to TRBJ2-3; either TRBD1 or TRBD2 may supply D (5 bases each). Germline V lookup: CDR1 KGHSH, CDR2 LQKENI. V gave up 2 bases and J gave up 0 bases, with 12 bases separating them. The CDR3 runs to 16 residues. The CDR3 DNA is TGTGCCAGCTCACCAGGGGCAGGGAGAAGCACAGATACGCAGTATTTT. Translation: CASSPGAGRSTDTQYF. Filled out from reference TRBV18 and TRBJ2-3, the complete variable domain reads NAGVMQNPRHLVRRRGQEARLRCSPMKGHSHVYWYRQLPEEGLKFMVYLQKENIIDESGMPKERFSAEFPKEGPSILRIQQVVRGDSAAYFCASSPGAGRSTDTQYFGPGTRLTVL.

This clonotype was seen many times. This sequence joins TRBV7-9 and TRBJ2-7; D gene uncertain. The CDR3 runs to 16 residues. In germline, CDR1 is SEHNR, CDR2 FQNEAQ (reference sequence). V dropped 1 base and J dropped 2 bases, with 15 bases sitting between them. The CDR3 sequence is CASSLGSSGPPYEQYF. CDR3 DNA sequence: TGTGCCAGCAGCTTAGGGAGCTCAGGACCACCCTACGAGCAGTACTTC.

The chain couples TRBV4-3 to TRBJ1-1; D is undetermined. The CDR3 loop spans 13 amino acids. V lost 0 bases and J 11 bases, leaving 13 bases between the germline ends. CDR1 is LGHNA and CDR2 is YSLEER in the germline V gene. The CDR3 protein is CASSQERPYRAFF. The CDR3 bases are TGCGCCAGCAGCCAAGAACGTCCGTACCGGGCTTTCTTT.

There are many counts of this clonotype. The chain is built from TRBV4-1 and TRBJ2-4, with TRBD2 as a possible D gene (6 bases). CDR3 length: 15 amino acids. V gave up 0 bases and J gave up 6 bases, with 12 bases separating them. Looked up from germline, CDR1 is MGHRA and CDR2 is YSYEKL. Here the CDR3 reads CASSQDIGRGNIQYF. The CDR3 bases are TGCGCCAGCAGCCAAGATATCGGGAGAGGAAACATTCAGTACTTC.

This clonotype was recorded many times. The rearrangement links TRBV18 to TRBJ2-5; TRBD1 might be the D (6 bases). Trimming left V 0 bases short and J 5 bases short, with 19 bases between. This CDR3 is 17 amino acids long. In germline, CDR1 is KGHSH, CDR2 LQKENI. The CDR3 sequence: CASSPPSPGENRETQYF. In DNA, the CDR3 is TGTGCCAGCTCACCACCTTCCCCAGGGGAGAATCGGGAGACCCAGTACTTC.

This chain connects TRBV10-3 to TRBJ1-1; 8 positions match TRBD1. Germline CDR1 and CDR2: ENHRY and SYGVKD. With V trimmed by 2 bases and J by 7 bases, 3 bases remained unmatched. The CDR3 covers 13 residues. CDR3 in amino acids: CAISERQGFEAFF. In DNA, the CDR3 is TGTGCCATCAGTGAGAGACAGGGGTTTGAAGCTTTCTTT.

This clonotype showed up many times. The V call is TRBV10-2, the J call TRBJ2-6, with D possibly called TRBD1 or TRBD2 (5 bases each). The CDR3 runs to 16 residues. CDR1 is WSHSY, CDR2 SAAADI, per germline. Trimming removed 7 bases at V and 0 bases at J, with 13 bases between. Written as DNA, the CDR3 is TGCGCCAGCACCAGGGCGGGCCCCTCTGGGGCCAACGTCCTGACTTTC. This gives the protein CASTRAGPSGANVLTF.

This clonotype has at least ten counts. The V gene is TRBV7-9, the J gene TRBJ2-7; no firm D call. Trimming cost V 5 bases and J 6 bases, with 11 bases left between them. The CDR3 extends over 12 amino acids. Germline CDR1 SEHNR, CDR2 FQNEAQ (reference sequence). The DNA for the CDR3 is TGTGCCAGCAGCCTCCCTGGCGCCGAGCAGTACTTC. As protein: CASSLPGAEQYF. Full variable domain (outside the CDR3, taken from reference TRBV7-9 and TRBJ2-7): DTGVSQNPRHKITKRGQNVTFRCDPISEHNRLYWYRQTLGQGPEFLTYFQNEAQLEKSRLLSDRFSAERPKGSFSTLEIQRTEQGDSAMYLCASSLPGAEQYFGPGTRLTVT.

There are many counts of this clonotype. V gene TRBV6-2 or TRBV6-3 combines with J gene TRBJ2-6, with 7 bases aligning to TRBD1. Germline CDR1 reads MNHEY; CDR2 reads SVGEGT. The CDR3 loop spans 15 amino acids. V was clipped by 2 bases and J by 2 bases; unmatched bases: 0. CDR3 bases: TGTGCCAGCAGTTACGACAGGGCTGGGGCCAACGTCCTGACTTTC. It is translated as CASSYDRAGANVLTF.

This clonotype was counted only a few times. J is TRBJ2-3 and V is TRBV19, with D perhaps TRBD1 or TRBD2 (5 bases each). V lost 4 bases and J lost 4, with 15 bases in between. Germline V lookup: CDR1 LNHDA, CDR2 SQIVND (reference sequence). This CDR3 is 15 amino acids long. DNA of the CDR3: TGTGCCAGTAGTAGGGCTGGGGGTGATGCAGATACGCAGTATTTT. Amino acids: CASSRAGGDADTQYF.